The T cell receptor (beta chain) under discussion was sequenced for a study of shared clonotypes between healthy human individuals. The CDR3 loop spans 12 amino acids. Germline assignment: CDR1 MDHEN and CDR2 SYDVKM. J lost 8 bases, V lost 8 bases, and 5 bases had no gene match. Naive CD8 cells lacked CD45RO, underwent positive selection for CCR7 and left out terminally differentiated effector memory CD45RA+ cells. Produced via immunoSEQ multiplex PCR; TCRdb's table is partial and in-frame only. The repertoire holds more than 2 million clones, with 93% as singletons. This TCR derives from a man aged 18 to 29 in good health. Some clones in this sample may be carry-over from other donors' samples. Sequenced input: naive CD8+ T cells from PBMCs. The V gene is TRBV28, the J gene TRBJ2-1, with 8 bases aligning to TRBD2. The CDR3 spells CASRPGGYEQFF. CDR3 DNA sequence: TGTGCCAGCCGCCCGGGGGGGTATGAGCAGTTCTTC.